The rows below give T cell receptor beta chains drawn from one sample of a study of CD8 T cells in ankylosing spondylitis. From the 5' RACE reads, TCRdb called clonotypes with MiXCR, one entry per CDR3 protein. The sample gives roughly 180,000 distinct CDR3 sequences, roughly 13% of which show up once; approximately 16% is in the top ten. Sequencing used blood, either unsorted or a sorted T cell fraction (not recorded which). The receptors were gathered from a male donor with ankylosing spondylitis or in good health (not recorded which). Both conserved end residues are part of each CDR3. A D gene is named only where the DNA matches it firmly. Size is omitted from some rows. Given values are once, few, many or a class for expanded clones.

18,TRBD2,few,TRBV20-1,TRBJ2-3,CSAPGLAGSLGSTDTQYF,TGCAGTGCCCCTGGACTAGCGGGTAGCCTGGGGAGCACAGATACGCAGTATTTT
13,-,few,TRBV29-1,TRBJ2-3,CSVDAGFTDTQYF,TGCAGCGTTGACGCAGGGTTCACAGATACGCAGTATTTT
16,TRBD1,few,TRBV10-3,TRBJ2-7,CAISDPGQGARYEQYF,TGTGCCATCAGTGACCCGGGACAGGGGGCCAGATACGAGCAGTACTTC
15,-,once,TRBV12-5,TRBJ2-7,CASGLVGSLSYEQYF,TGTGCTAGTGGTTTGGTGGGGAGTTTGTCCTACGAGCAGTACTTC
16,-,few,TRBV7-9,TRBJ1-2,CASSLVFPGGNYGYTF,TGTGCCAGCAGCTTAGTCTTCCCCGGAGGTAACTATGGCTACACCTTC
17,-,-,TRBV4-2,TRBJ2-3,CASSQDRDPVPSDTQYF,TGTGCCAGCAGCCAAGACCGGGACCCAGTCCCATCGGATACGCAGTATTTT
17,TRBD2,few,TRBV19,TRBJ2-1,CASSTGLAGMPYNEQFF,TGTGCCAGTAGTACGGGACTAGCGGGGATGCCCTACAATGAGCAGTTCTTC
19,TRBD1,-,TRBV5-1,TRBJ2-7,CASSPTHEAYRGTFYEQYF,TGCGCCAGCAGCCCGACTCACGAAGCTTACAGGGGAACCTTCTACGAGCAGTACTTC
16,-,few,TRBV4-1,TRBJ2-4,CASSPRRGNVENIQYF,TGCGCCAGCAGCCCCCGGCGAGGTAACGTTGAAAACATTCAGTACTTC
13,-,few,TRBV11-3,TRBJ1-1,CASSFHQGTEAFF,TGTGCCAGCAGCTTTCACCAGGGTACTGAAGCTTTCTTT
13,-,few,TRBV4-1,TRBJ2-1,CASSQVEDNEQFF,TGCGCCAGCAGCCAAGTAGAGGACAATGAGCAGTTCTTC
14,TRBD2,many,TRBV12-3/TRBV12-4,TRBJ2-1,CASSAGTRDNEQFF,TGTGCCAGCAGTGCCGGGACTAGGGACAATGAGCAGTTCTTC
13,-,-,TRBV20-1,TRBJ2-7,CSARDLESYEQYF,TGCAGTGCTAGAGATCTGGAGAGTTACGAGCAGTACTTC
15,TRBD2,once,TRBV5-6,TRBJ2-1,CASVPGGASYNEQFF,TGTGCCAGCGTCCCCGGGGGGGCCTCCTACAATGAGCAGTTCTTC
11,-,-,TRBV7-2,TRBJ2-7,CASSSLAEQYF,TGTGCCAGCAGCTCCCTCGCCGAGCAGTACTTC
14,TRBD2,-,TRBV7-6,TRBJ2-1,CASSFGGSWNEQFF,TGTGCCAGCAGCTTTGGCGGGAGTTGGAATGAGCAGTTCTTC
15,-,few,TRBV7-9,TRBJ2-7,CASSSAGAPRGEQYF,TGTGCCAGCAGCTCTGCCGGGGCCCCGAGGGGCGAGCAGTACTTC
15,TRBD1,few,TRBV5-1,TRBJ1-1,CASSLTGGSDTEAFF,TGCGCCAGCAGCCTGACAGGGGGCTCTGACACTGAAGCTTTCTTT
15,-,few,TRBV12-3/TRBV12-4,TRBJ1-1,CASSFSAPYIAEAFF,TGTGCCAGCAGTTTTTCGGCCCCCTACATCGCTGAAGCTTTCTTT
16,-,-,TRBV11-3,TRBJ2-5,CASSLVVGGPQETQYF,TGTGCCAGCAGCTTAGTTGTCGGAGGCCCCCAAGAGACCCAGTACTTC
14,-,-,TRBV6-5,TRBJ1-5,CASSYGQPNQPQHF,TGTGCCAGCAGTTATGGGCAGCCTAATCAGCCCCAGCATTTT
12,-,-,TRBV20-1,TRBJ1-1,CSARGLGTEAFF,TGCAGTGCTAGGGGGCTGGGAACTGAAGCTTTCTTT
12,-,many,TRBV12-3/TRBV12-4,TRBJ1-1,CASSLGKVEAFF,TGTGCCAGCAGTTTGGGCAAGGTTGAAGCTTTCTTT
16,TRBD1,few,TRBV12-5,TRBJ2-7,CASGWAPGQSSYEQYF,TGTGCTAGTGGTTGGGCACCGGGACAGAGCTCCTACGAGCAGTACTTC
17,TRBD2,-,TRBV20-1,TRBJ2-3,CSAPGTSPYVDTDTQYF,TGCAGTGCCCCCGGGACTAGCCCCTACGTAGACACAGATACGCAGTATTTT
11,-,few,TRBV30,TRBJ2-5,CAWTGEGTQYF,TGTGCCTGGACAGGGGAGGGGACCCAGTACTTC
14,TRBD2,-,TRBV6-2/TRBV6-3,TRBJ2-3,CASNELARPDTQYF,TGTGCCAGCAATGAACTAGCGCGGCCAGATACGCAGTATTTT
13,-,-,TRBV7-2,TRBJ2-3,CASSPIATDTQYF,TGTGCCAGCAGCCCAATCGCCACAGATACGCAGTATTTT
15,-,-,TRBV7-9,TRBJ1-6,CASSLVTGPNSPLHF,TGTGCCAGCAGCTTAGTTACAGGGCCGAATTCACCCCTCCACTTT
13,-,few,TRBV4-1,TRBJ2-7,CASSQEWTYEQYF,TGCGCCAGCAGCCAGGAGTGGACCTACGAGCAGTACTTC
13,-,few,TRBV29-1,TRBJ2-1,CSVVGDYHNEQFF,TGCAGCGTTGTCGGCGACTACCACAATGAGCAGTTCTTC
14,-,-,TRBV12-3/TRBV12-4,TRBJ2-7,CASSPQGAGYEQYF,TGTGCCAGCAGCCCGCAAGGGGCGGGCTACGAGCAGTACTTC
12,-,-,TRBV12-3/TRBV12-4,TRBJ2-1,CASSGGANEQFF,TGTGCCAGCAGTGGGGGGGCTAATGAGCAGTTCTTC
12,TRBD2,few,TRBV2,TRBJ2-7,CASIGLDYEQYF,TGTGCCAGCATTGGACTAGACTACGAGCAGTACTTC
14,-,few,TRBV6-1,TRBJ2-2,CASRPGHYTGELFF,TGTGCCAGCAGGCCGGGACACTACACCGGGGAGCTGTTTTTT
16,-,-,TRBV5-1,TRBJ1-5,CASSLWGLEGGQPQHF,TGCGCCAGCAGCTTGTGGGGGTTGGAGGGTGGTCAGCCCCAGCATTTT
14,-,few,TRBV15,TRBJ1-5,CATSRQGLSQPQHF,TGTGCCACCAGCAGACAGGGGTTATCTCAGCCCCAGCATTTT
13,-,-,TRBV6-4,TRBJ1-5,CASSVDPSQPQHF,TGTGCCAGCAGTGTCGACCCTAGTCAGCCCCAGCATTTT
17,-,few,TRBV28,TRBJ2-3,CASTGPSNRPSTDTQYF,TGTGCCAGCACCGGCCCCTCAAACCGTCCGAGCACAGATACGCAGTATTTT
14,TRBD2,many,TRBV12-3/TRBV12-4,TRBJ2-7,CASTFRGGPGEQYF,TGTGCCAGCACTTTTCGGGGGGGACCCGGCGAGCAGTACTTC
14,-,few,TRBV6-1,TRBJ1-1,CASSEGGENTEAFF,TGTGCCAGCAGTGAAGGAGGAGAGAACACTGAAGCTTTCTTT
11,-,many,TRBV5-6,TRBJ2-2,CASSWDRRLFF,TGTGCCAGCAGTTGGGATCGGCGGCTGTTTTTT
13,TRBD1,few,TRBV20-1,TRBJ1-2,CSAHDREDYGYTF,TGCAGTGCTCACGACAGGGAGGACTATGGCTACACCTTC
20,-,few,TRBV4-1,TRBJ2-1,CASSGGPTVRRNSSYNEQFF,TGCGCCAGCAGCGGCGGACCGACAGTCCGGCGGAACAGCTCCTACAATGAGCAGTTCTTC
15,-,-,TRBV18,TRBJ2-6,CASSLQGGGANVLTF,TGTGCCAGCTCACTACAGGGCGGTGGGGCCAACGTCCTGACTTTC
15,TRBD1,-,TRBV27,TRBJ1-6,CASSWDRGPNSPLHF,TGTGCCAGCAGCTGGGACAGGGGACCTAATTCACCCCTCCACTTT